The T cell receptor (beta chain) described here comes from a study of shared clonotypes between healthy human individuals. The method was immunoSEQ multiplex PCR; TCRdb's version includes in-frame clones alone and lacks a portion of them. The data contain hundreds of thousands of clones, around 67% of them singletons. As to this clone: Antigen specificity is unknown.

Study-level results: Blood was the sole source, and tissue repertoires probably differ.

Sequencing was done on a sample of memory CD4+ T cells sorted from blood. This sample's subset: CD45RA-negative fraction. The source of this sequence is a man aged 25-45 years in good health.

CDR3 region: CASSPSGVSYNEQFF. CDR3 DNA sequence: TGTGCCAGCAGTCCTAGCGGGGTCTCCTACAATGAGCAGTTCTTC. The chain uses TRBV6-6 and TRBJ2-1; 9 bases are a match to TRBD2. Per the germline V gene, CDR1 is MNHNY and CDR2 is SVGAGI (reference sequence). This CDR3 spans 15 amino acids. V dropped 5 bases and J dropped 0; count of bases not matched to a gene: 2.